Only a few counts were recorded for the clone carrying this T cell receptor beta chain. The target antigen is unknown. The PCR contained 60 Vbeta and 13 Jbeta primers. The repertoire was sequenced with immunoSEQ multiplex PCR; TCRdb's copy has only in-frame clones and lacks some. Among about 190,000 clones listed, approximately 70% were seen once. The data were taken from a study of cytomegalovirus exposure and HLA in healthy donors. The CDR3 has 14 amino acids. V lost 5 bases, J lost 1 base, and 4 bases stayed unmatched. CDR1 SGHTA and CDR2 FQGNSA come from the germline V gene. Study-wide results and limits: When a later analysis compared HLA-associated TCR beta chains with equally common others, the HLA-associated chains turned out to be more clonally expanded and to have lower generation probabilities. Later analysis associated a missense DCLRE1C variant with TCR beta V- and J-gene trimming. Generally TCR sequences proved uncommon, though certain public TCRs appeared in numerous donors.

Each donor's status was that of a healthy bone marrow donor. The sequence was collected from a woman aged 30 to 39 in good health and CMV-seropositive. The chain joins TRBV7-2 to TRBJ2-5, with 7 bases matching TRBD1. The sample was PBMCs. The DNA for the CDR3 is TGTGCCAGCAGCCCGGACAGGCCCCAAGAGACCCAGTACTTC. Its protein product is CASSPDRPQETQYF.